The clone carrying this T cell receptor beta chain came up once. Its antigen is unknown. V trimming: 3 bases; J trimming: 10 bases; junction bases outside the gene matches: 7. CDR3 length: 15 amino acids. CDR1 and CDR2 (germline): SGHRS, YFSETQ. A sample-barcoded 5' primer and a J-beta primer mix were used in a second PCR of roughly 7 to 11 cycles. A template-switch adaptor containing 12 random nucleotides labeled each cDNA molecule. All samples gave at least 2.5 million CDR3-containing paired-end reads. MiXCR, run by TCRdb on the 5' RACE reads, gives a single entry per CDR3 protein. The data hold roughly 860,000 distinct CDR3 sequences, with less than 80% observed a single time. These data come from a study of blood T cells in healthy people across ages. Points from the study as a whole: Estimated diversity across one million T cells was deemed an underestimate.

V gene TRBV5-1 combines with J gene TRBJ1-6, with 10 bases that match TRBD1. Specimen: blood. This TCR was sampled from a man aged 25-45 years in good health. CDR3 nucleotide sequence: TGCGCCAGCAGCTGGGGCGGACAGGGGGACTCACCCCTCCACTTT. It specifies CASSWGGQGDSPLHF.